This T cell receptor (beta chain) was recovered during a study of graft-versus-host responses after intestinal transplantation. Concerning this clone: As yet, its antigen is unknown.

The repertoire was sequenced with immunoSEQ multiplex PCR; TCRdb's copy has only in-frame clones and lacks some. This table has 35,000 to 45,000 clones, roughly 95% appearing once. The V and J ends lost 5 bases and 2 bases, in that order; junction bases with no gene match: 10. The CDR3 totals 18 residues. Per germline, CDR1 SGHTA and CDR2 FQGNSA. Study-wide findings and caveats: Recipient marrow harbored GvH clones, some of which surfaced first in ileum or blood.

The chain joins TRBV7-2 to TRBJ2-3; TRBD2 matches 13 bases. The sample consisted of unstimulated CD8+ T cells sorted from spleen or lymph node cells, taken before transplant. The receptor comes from a human donor who was the organ donor for an intestinal transplant. The chain's CDR3 is CASSHPRTSGGYTDTQYF. In DNA form, the CDR3 reads TGTGCCAGCAGCCACCCCCGGACTAGCGGGGGCTACACAGATACGCAGTATTTT.